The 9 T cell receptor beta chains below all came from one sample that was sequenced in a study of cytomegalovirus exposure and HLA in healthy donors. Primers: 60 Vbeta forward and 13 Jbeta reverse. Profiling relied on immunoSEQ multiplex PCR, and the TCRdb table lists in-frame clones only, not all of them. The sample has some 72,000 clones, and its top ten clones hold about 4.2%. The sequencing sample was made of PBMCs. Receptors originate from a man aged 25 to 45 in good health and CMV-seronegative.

The CDR3 is CASRGQNSPLHF. The CDR3, as DNA: TGTGCCAGCAGAGGACAGAATTCACCCCTCCACTTT. V and J are TRBV2 and TRBJ1-6, with D perhaps TRBD1 (6 bases). This CDR3 is built from 12 residues. The V end was cut by 6 bases, the J end by 7 bases, with 7 bases between. CDR1 and CDR2 (germline): SNHLY, FYNNEI.

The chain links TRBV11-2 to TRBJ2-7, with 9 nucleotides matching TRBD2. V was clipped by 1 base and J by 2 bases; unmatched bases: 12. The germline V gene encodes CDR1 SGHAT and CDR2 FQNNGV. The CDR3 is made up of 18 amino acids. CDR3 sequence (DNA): TGTGCCAGCAGCTTAGCTCCCCCCGGGGTAGCGGGGGCCTACGAGCAGTACTTC. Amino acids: CASSLAPPGVAGAYEQYF.

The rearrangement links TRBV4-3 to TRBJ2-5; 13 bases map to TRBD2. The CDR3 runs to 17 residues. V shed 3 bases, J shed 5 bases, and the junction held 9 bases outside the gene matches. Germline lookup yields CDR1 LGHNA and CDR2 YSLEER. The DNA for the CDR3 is TGCGCCAGCAGCCACCAAGGACTAGCGGGAGACCGGGAGACCCAGTACTTC. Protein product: CASSHQGLAGDRETQYF.

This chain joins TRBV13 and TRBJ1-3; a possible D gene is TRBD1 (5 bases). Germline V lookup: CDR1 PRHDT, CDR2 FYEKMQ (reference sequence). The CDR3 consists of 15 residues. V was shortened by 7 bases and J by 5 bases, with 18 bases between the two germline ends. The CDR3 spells CASTLLGLSRNTIYF. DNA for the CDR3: TGTGCCAGCACTTTATTGGGGCTATCGAGAAACACCATATATTTT.

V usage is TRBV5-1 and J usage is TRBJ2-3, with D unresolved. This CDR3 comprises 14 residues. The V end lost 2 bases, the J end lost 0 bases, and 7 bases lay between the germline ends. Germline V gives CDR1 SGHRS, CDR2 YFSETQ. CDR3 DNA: TGCGCCAGCAGCTTTGGGCCTAGCACAGATACGCAGTATTTT. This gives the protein CASSFGPSTDTQYF.

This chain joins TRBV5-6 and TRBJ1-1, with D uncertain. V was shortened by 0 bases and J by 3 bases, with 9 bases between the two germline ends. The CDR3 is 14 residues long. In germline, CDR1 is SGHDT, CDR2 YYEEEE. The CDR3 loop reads CASSLATGYTEAFF. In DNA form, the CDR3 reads TGTGCCAGCAGCTTGGCTACGGGATACACTGAAGCTTTCTTT.

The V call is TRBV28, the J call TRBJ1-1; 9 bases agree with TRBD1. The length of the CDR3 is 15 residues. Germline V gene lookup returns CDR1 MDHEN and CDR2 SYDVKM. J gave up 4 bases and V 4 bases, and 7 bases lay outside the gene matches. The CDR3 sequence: CASSWDRDGSTEAFF. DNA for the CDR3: TGTGCCAGCAGTTGGGACAGGGATGGGAGCACTGAAGCTTTCTTT.

The CDR3 DNA reads as TGTGCCAGCAGCCCCCAAGTGGGGCAGGGAGAGACCCAGTACTTC. Amino acid sequence: CASSPQVGQGETQYF. V gene TRBV7-3 combines with J gene TRBJ2-5, with D possibly matching TRBD1 (5 bases). Germline CDR1 reads SGHTA; CDR2 reads FQGTGA. Trimming took 5 bases from V and 4 from J, leaving 17 bases between them. The CDR3 spans 15 residues.

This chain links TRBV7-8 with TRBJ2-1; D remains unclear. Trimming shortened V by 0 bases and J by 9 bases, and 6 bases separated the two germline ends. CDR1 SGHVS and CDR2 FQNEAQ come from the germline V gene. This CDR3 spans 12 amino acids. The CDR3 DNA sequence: TGTGCCAGCAGCTTAGCGCCACTTGAGCAGTTCTTC. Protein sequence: CASSLAPLEQFF.